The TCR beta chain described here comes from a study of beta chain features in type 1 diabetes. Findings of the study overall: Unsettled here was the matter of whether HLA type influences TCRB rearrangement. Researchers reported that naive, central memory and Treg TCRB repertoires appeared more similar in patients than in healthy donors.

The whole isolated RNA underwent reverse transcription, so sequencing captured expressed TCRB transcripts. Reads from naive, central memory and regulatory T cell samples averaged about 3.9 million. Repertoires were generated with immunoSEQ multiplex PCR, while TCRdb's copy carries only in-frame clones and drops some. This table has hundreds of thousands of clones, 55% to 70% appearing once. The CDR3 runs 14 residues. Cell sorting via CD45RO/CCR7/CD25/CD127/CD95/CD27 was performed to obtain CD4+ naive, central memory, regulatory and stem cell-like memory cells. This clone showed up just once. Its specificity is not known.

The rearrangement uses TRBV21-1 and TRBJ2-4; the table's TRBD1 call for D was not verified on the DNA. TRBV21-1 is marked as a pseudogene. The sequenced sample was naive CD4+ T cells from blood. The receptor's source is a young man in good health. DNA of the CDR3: TGTGCCAGCAGCTCACCAGGGACCAAAAACATTCAGTACTTC. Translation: CASSSPGTKNIQYF.